Listed below are T cell receptor beta chains from one sample, sequenced in a study of technical replicates of blood from a handful of donors. The protocol was immunoSEQ multiplex PCR, while the TCRdb copy is restricted to in-frame clones and leaves out a portion. This table holds approximately 100,000 clones, more than 90% found once. The material sequenced was T cells isolated from PBMCs. The receptors were gathered from a human donor in good health. The CDR3 runs from the conserved cysteine through the conserved F or W. Each record gives: clone size, CDR3 length, J gene, D gene, V gene, CDR3 DNA, CDR3 protein. The D gene is left open where the match is weak. Rows give clone size only sometimes, using once, few, many, or a class for an expanded clone.

clone_size: -; cdr3_length: 19; j_call: TRBJ2-3; d_call: TRBD2; v_call: TRBV5-4; cdr3_nt: TGTGCCAGCAGCTTTCGGTTTCGATCCGGGACTAGCGGGAAAGATACGCAGTATTTT; cdr3_aa: CASSFRFRSGTSGKDTQYF
clone_size: -; cdr3_length: 16; j_call: TRBJ2-1; d_call: -; v_call: TRBV19; cdr3_nt: TGTGCCAGTAGTATGGAAGCAGGGCGAGCCTACAATGAGCAGTTCTTC; cdr3_aa: CASSMEAGRAYNEQFF
clone_size: -; cdr3_length: 14; j_call: TRBJ2-1; d_call: TRBD1; v_call: TRBV28; cdr3_nt: TGTGCCAGCAGTTTCGACAGGGGGCACGGTGAGCAGTTCTTC; cdr3_aa: CASSFDRGHGEQFF
clone_size: -; cdr3_length: 13; j_call: TRBJ2-5; d_call: TRBD2; v_call: TRBV2; cdr3_nt: TGTGCCAGCAGGGCGGGAGATGGCGAGACCCAGTACTTC; cdr3_aa: CASRAGDGETQYF
clone_size: -; cdr3_length: 14; j_call: TRBJ2-3; d_call: TRBD1; v_call: TRBV5-1; cdr3_nt: TGCGCCAGCAGCTTGGCCCAGGGGGCAGATACGCAGTATTTT; cdr3_aa: CASSLAQGADTQYF
clone_size: -; cdr3_length: 15; j_call: TRBJ2-1; d_call: TRBD2; v_call: TRBV4-2; cdr3_nt: TGTGCCAGCAGCCAAGAGCGGGAGTTTTCTAATGAGCAGTTCTTC; cdr3_aa: CASSQEREFSNEQFF
clone_size: -; cdr3_length: 16; j_call: TRBJ2-1; d_call: TRBD2; v_call: TRBV4-1; cdr3_nt: TGCGCCAGCAGGAAAATCGGGACTAGGAATTACAATGAGCAGTTCTTC; cdr3_aa: CASRKIGTRNYNEQFF
clone_size: -; cdr3_length: 14; j_call: TRBJ1-1; d_call: -; v_call: TRBV15; cdr3_nt: TGTGCCACCAGCCCATTAATCGACAGCACTGAAGCTTTCTTT; cdr3_aa: CATSPLIDSTEAFF
clone_size: -; cdr3_length: 13; j_call: TRBJ2-1; d_call: -; v_call: TRBV18; cdr3_nt: TGTGCCAGCTCACCGGGACTCTACAATGAGCAGTTCTTC; cdr3_aa: CASSPGLYNEQFF
clone_size: -; cdr3_length: 13; j_call: TRBJ2-7; d_call: -; v_call: TRBV6-5; cdr3_nt: TGTGCCAGCAGTTACTCGAGGTGGGACGAGCAGTACTTC; cdr3_aa: CASSYSRWDEQYF
clone_size: -; cdr3_length: 13; j_call: TRBJ1-4; d_call: TRBD1; v_call: TRBV28; cdr3_nt: TGTGCCATCAATGACAGGGTTAATGAAAAACTGTTTTTT; cdr3_aa: CAINDRVNEKLFF
clone_size: -; cdr3_length: 12; j_call: TRBJ1-2; d_call: TRBD1; v_call: TRBV29-1; cdr3_nt: TGCAGCGTGTCGACAGGGGTAGAGGGCTACACCTTC; cdr3_aa: CSVSTGVEGYTF
clone_size: -; cdr3_length: 17; j_call: TRBJ2-5; d_call: TRBD1; v_call: TRBV19; cdr3_nt: TGTGCCAGTAGTATAGAAGGGGGCAGGGCGTTCCAAGAGACCCAGTACTTC; cdr3_aa: CASSIEGGRAFQETQYF
clone_size: -; cdr3_length: 12; j_call: TRBJ2-5; d_call: -; v_call: TRBV25-1; cdr3_nt: TGTGCCAGCAGTGGTAACGGGGAGACCCAGTACTTC; cdr3_aa: CASSGNGETQYF
clone_size: -; cdr3_length: 13; j_call: TRBJ1-1; d_call: -; v_call: TRBV7-3; cdr3_nt: TGTGCCAGCAGCCCCGGCAGGTACACTGAAGCTTTCTTT; cdr3_aa: CASSPGRYTEAFF
clone_size: once; cdr3_length: 14; j_call: TRBJ1-1; d_call: TRBD1; v_call: TRBV9; cdr3_nt: TGTGCCAGCAGCGCATACGGGACAGGGGGTGAAGCTTTCTTT; cdr3_aa: CASSAYGTGGEAFF
clone_size: -; cdr3_length: 14; j_call: TRBJ2-2; d_call: -; v_call: TRBV9; cdr3_nt: TGTGCCGGAAGACCGGGACTGAATACCGGGGAGCTGTTTTTT; cdr3_aa: CAGRPGLNTGELFF
clone_size: -; cdr3_length: 14; j_call: TRBJ2-7; d_call: -; v_call: TRBV12-5; cdr3_nt: TGTGCTAGTGGTCTAGGACTGGAGAACTACGAGCAGTACTTC; cdr3_aa: CASGLGLENYEQYF
clone_size: once; cdr3_length: 14; j_call: TRBJ1-3; d_call: -; v_call: TRBV7-9; cdr3_nt: TGTGCCAGCACCCAAGCTTATGCTGGAAACACCATATATTTT; cdr3_aa: CASTQAYAGNTIYF
clone_size: -; cdr3_length: 15; j_call: TRBJ2-3; d_call: -; v_call: TRBV5-8; cdr3_nt: TGTGCCAGCAGCCTGAGAGTCTCTAGCACAGATACGCAGTATTTT; cdr3_aa: CASSLRVSSTDTQYF
clone_size: -; cdr3_length: 16; j_call: TRBJ2-3; d_call: TRBD2; v_call: TRBV9; cdr3_nt: TGTGCCAGCAGCGGGGCTTCAACGGGGGGTTCAGATACGCAGTATTTT; cdr3_aa: CASSGASTGGSDTQYF
clone_size: -; cdr3_length: 13; j_call: TRBJ1-1; d_call: -; v_call: TRBV13; cdr3_nt: TGTGCCAGCAGCTTAGAAGGAAGGCGGGAAGCTTTCTTT; cdr3_aa: CASSLEGRREAFF
clone_size: once; cdr3_length: 13; j_call: TRBJ1-6; d_call: TRBD1; v_call: TRBV30; cdr3_nt: TGTGCCTGGAGTGTACAGGGGAATTCACCCCTCCACTTT; cdr3_aa: CAWSVQGNSPLHF